The rows below give T cell receptor beta chains drawn from one sample of a study of T cell repertoires in cytomegalovirus infection. Antigens for these TCRs are unknown. MiXCR, run by TCRdb on the reads, gives a single entry per CDR3 protein. This sample yields 830,000 or so distinct CDR3 sequences, of which less than 35% are seen a single time; 9.5% to 15% belongs to the top ten. The sample here was cultured CD8+ T cells from PBMCs, taken from culture after CMV antigen stimulation. All receptors derive from a human donor in good health (CMV status not recorded). Some clones in this sample may be carry-over from other donors' samples. Both conserved end residues are part of each CDR3. D genes are given only for firm matches. Only part of the rows carry a size: once, few, many, or a class if the clone is expanded.

TRBV10-3	few	-	TRBJ1-1	15	TGTGCCATCAGTGAGTCGAAACAGGGCCACACTGAAGCTTTCTTT	CAISESKQGHTEAFF
TRBV7-9	few	-	TRBJ2-3	15	TGTGCCAGCAGCTTAGTCCGGGGTTACACAGATACGCAGTATTTT	CASSLVRGYTDTQYF
TRBV2	few	-	TRBJ1-1	13	TGTGCCGCAGGGGATCTCATGAACACTGAAGCTTTCTTT	CAAGDLMNTEAFF
TRBV6-6	-	-	TRBJ1-5	16	TGTGCCAGCATTCCCGCGGAACCCGATAGCAATCAGCCCCAGCATTTT	CASIPAEPDSNQPQHF
TRBV7-9	-	TRBD1	TRBJ1-3	15	TGTGCCAGCAGCCCCAGGGACAGGGACGTCGACACCATATATTTT	CASSPRDRDVDTIYF
TRBV13	few	TRBD2	TRBJ2-1	15	TGTGCCAGCAGTCTCACTAGCGGAGCTGCACATGAGCAGTTCTTC	CASSLTSGAAHEQFF
TRBV13	-	TRBD1	TRBJ2-1	15	TGTGCCAGCAAAAGGGGGCGAGCATCCTACAATGAGCAGTTCTTC	CASKRGRASYNEQFF
TRBV7-8	many	-	TRBJ2-2	13	TGTGCCAGCAACCCGGTAGGGACCGGGGAGCTGTTTTTT	CASNPVGTGELFF
TRBV12-5	-	-	TRBJ1-5	16	TGTGCTAGTGGTTTCGACCTAGACACGCAGGATCAGCCCCAGCATTTT	CASGFDLDTQDQPQHF
TRBV6-2/TRBV6-3	-	TRBD1	TRBJ2-7	15	TGTGCCAGCAGTCAGACGGGACAGGGAAACTACGAGCAGTACTTC	CASSQTGQGNYEQYF
TRBV29-1	-	-	TRBJ1-5	13	TGCAGCGTTATTTGGACAGAAAAGAAGCCCCAGCATTTT	CSVIWTEKKPQHF
TRBV9	-	TRBD1	TRBJ2-1	16	TGTGCCAACAGCTCGAGGACCGGGACAGCTTACAATGAGCAGTTCTTC	CANSSRTGTAYNEQFF
TRBV27	few	-	TRBJ2-1	12	TGTGCCAGCAGTCGACCGGGTAATGAGCAGTTCTTC	CASSRPGNEQFF
TRBV12-3/TRBV12-4	-	-	TRBJ1-5	12	TGTGCCAGCCGGGGAAACAATCAGCCCCAGCATTTT	CASRGNNQPQHF
TRBV7-6	-	-	TRBJ2-1	13	TGTGCCAGCAGCTTATTCCCCCGCAATGAGCAGTTCTTC	CASSLFPRNEQFF
TRBV19	once	-	TRBJ1-2	11	TGTGCCAGTATCGGTTTCTATGGCTACACCTTC	CASIGFYGYTF
TRBV19	-	TRBD1	TRBJ2-7	15	TGTGCCACCTCTTCCGTGGGGACAGGATATTACGAGCAGTACTTC	CATSSVGTGYYEQYF
TRBV19	-	TRBD1	TRBJ1-2	16	TGTGCCAGTAGTATAGTTTTTGGAGACAGGGCTTATGGCTACACCTTC	CASSIVFGDRAYGYTF
TRBV11-2	-	TRBD1	TRBJ1-6	17	TGTGCCAGCAGCTTAGATTGGAGGGGGCGCGAGGATTCACCCCTCCACTTT	CASSLDWRGREDSPLHF
TRBV11-2	few	TRBD1	TRBJ1-1	17	TGTGCCAGCAGCCTCTGGGACAGGGGCTCCTCGAACACTGAAGCTTTCTTT	CASSLWDRGSSNTEAFF
TRBV4-2	-	TRBD2	TRBJ2-5	15	TGTGCCAGCAGCGGGAGCGGGGGGGCCTTGGAGACCCAGTACTTC	CASSGSGGALETQYF
TRBV7-8	many	TRBD2	TRBJ2-1	15	TGTGCCAGCAGCTTAGAACTAGCGGGGCGGCGTGAGCAGTTCTTC	CASSLELAGRREQFF
TRBV4-2	-	-	TRBJ1-2	17	TGTGCCAGCAGCCAAGAAGGGGTAGGGGCCCGGGCGGATGGCTACACCTTC	CASSQEGVGARADGYTF
TRBV7-2	many	-	TRBJ1-4	16	TGTGCCAGCAGCTTAAGGCCACAGATGGGAAATGAAAAACTGTTTTTT	CASSLRPQMGNEKLFF
TRBV27	-	-	TRBJ1-1	14	TGTGCCAGCAGTTTCCTGGACAGTAACACTGAAGCTTTCTTT	CASSFLDSNTEAFF
TRBV9	-	TRBD1	TRBJ1-4	15	TGTGCCAGCAGCGAGAAGACAGGGATGGGTGAAAAACTGTTTTTT	CASSEKTGMGEKLFF
TRBV12-3/TRBV12-4	many	TRBD2	TRBJ2-7	13	TGTGCCAGCTCGACTGGGAGGGTCTACGAGCAGTACTTC	CASSTGRVYEQYF
TRBV6-6	few	-	TRBJ2-3	14	TGTGCCAGCACCCCTCCGGGGGTGACAGATACGCAGTATTTT	CASTPPGVTDTQYF
TRBV6-6	few	-	TRBJ1-2	16	TGTGCCAGCAGCTCTTCCGCGGCAGGGGCCGGCTATGGCTACACCTTC	CASSSSAAGAGYGYTF
TRBV15	few	-	TRBJ2-7	13	TGTGCCACCAGCAGAGGTCAGGGCACCGAGCAGTACTTC	CATSRGQGTEQYF
TRBV11-2	-	-	TRBJ1-2	14	TGTGCCAGCAGCTTAGTCCCGGACGCCAATGGCTACACCTTC	CASSLVPDANGYTF
TRBV10-3	-	TRBD2	TRBJ2-3	17	TGTGCCATCAGTGATAGCGGGGCACCGCCCGGCACAGATACGCAGTATTTT	CAISDSGAPPGTDTQYF
TRBV19	-	TRBD1	TRBJ1-6	15	TGTGCCAGTAGTATGTCGCAGGGGGATTACTCACCCCTCCACTTT	CASSMSQGDYSPLHF
TRBV7-9	-	-	TRBJ1-1	15	TGTGCCAGCAGTGATGCGGACATGTCGAACACTGAAGCTTTCTTT	CASSDADMSNTEAFF
TRBV27	-	TRBD2	TRBJ2-1	16	TGTGCCACCCGACTAGCGGGGGGACCACCCCTCAATGAGCAGTTCTTC	CATRLAGGPPLNEQFF
TRBV7-6	-	TRBD2	TRBJ2-3	15	TGTGCCAGCAGCTTAGAGCGGGGGTTCACAGATACGCAGTATTTT	CASSLERGFTDTQYF
TRBV6-2/TRBV6-3	-	TRBD1	TRBJ1-5	19	TGTGCCAGCAGTTACCGACCGGGACAGGATTTTTATGTCGATCAGCCCCAGCATTTT	CASSYRPGQDFYVDQPQHF
TRBV14	-	-	TRBJ1-1	18	TGTGCCAGCAGACTCATACAAGCGTCAGGGCTATCCAACACTGAAGCTTTCTTT	CASRLIQASGLSNTEAFF
TRBV6-5	few	TRBD2	TRBJ2-3	14	TGTGCCAGCAGTTACGGAGCGGGATCAGATACGCAGTATTTT	CASSYGAGSDTQYF
TRBV4-1	-	-	TRBJ1-4	17	TGTGCCAGCAGCCATGGGAGGGTGGGACTGCCTAATGAAAAACTGTTTTTT	CASSHGRVGLPNEKLFF
TRBV4-2	few	-	TRBJ1-2	15	TGTGCCAGCAGCCAAGATCGTTCAGGGATCTGGGGCTACACCTTC	CASSQDRSGIWGYTF
TRBV7-6	-	TRBD1	TRBJ1-1	18	TGTGCCAGCAGCTTACAGGGGAGGACAGGGGCCTTGAACACTGAAGCTTTCTTT	CASSLQGRTGALNTEAFF
TRBV12-3/TRBV12-4	few	-	TRBJ1-2	13	TGTGCCAGCAGTTTAACCATAGGCTATGGCTACACCTTC	CASSLTIGYGYTF
TRBV20-1	-	-	TRBJ2-5	14	TGCAGTGCTAGACATTACGGGAGCCAAGAGACCCAGTACTTC	CSARHYGSQETQYF
TRBV7-3	few	TRBD1	TRBJ2-5	15	TGTGCCAGCAGCCCGGGACAGCTCCATCCTGAGACCCAGTACTTC	CASSPGQLHPETQYF
TRBV6-5	few	TRBD1	TRBJ1-2	13	TGTGCCAGCAGTTACGCGGGACAGTATGGCTACACCTTC	CASSYAGQYGYTF